This T cell receptor (beta chain) was identified in a study of CD8 T cells in Susac syndrome. The TEMRA cells underwent FACS enrichment, while the CD8+ and CD4+ T cells underwent negative isolation. Germline CDR1 and CDR2: SGHVS and FQNEAQ. V trimming: 4 bases; J trimming: 7 bases; junction bases outside the gene matches: 1. CDR3 length: 14 amino acids. A quantity of about 0.45 to 1 ug RNA underwent reverse transcription using random hexamers. immunoSEQ multiplex PCR amplified TCR beta CDR3 across 54 Vbeta, 13 Jbeta. TCRdb processed the immunoSEQ multiplex PCR reads anew with MiXCR; each CDR3 protein has one entry. The sample holds some 300,000 distinct CDR3 sequences, about nine tenths seen once.

The gene calls are TRBV7-8 and TRBJ2-2, with 12 bases lining up with TRBD2. Sequenced sample: CD8+ T cells from PBMCs. This TCR derives from a human donor with multiple sclerosis. The CDR3 DNA sequence: TGTGCCAGCAGCTGGACTAGCGGGAACGGGGAGCTGTTTTTT. It yields the protein CASSWTSGNGELFF.